Sequencing of this T cell receptor (beta chain) was carried out in a study of T-cell memory formation after mild COVID-19. Study in general: For the most part, TCR clusters were specific to one donor.

TCRdb fed the 5' RACE reads into MiXCR, producing one record per CDR3 protein. The table has hundreds of thousands of distinct CDR3 sequences, 18% seen once. The CDR3 length is 16 residues. J gave up 0 bases and V 5 bases, and 5 bases lay outside the gene matches. Germline loops: CDR1 DFQATT, CDR2 SNEGSKA (reference sequence). Sequenced sample: PBMCs or a T cell subset sorted from them (not recorded which). This clonotype was sampled from an adult woman who had mild COVID-19 (a few samples of this study predate the infection). Cell type and time point are not known. J is TRBJ2-2 and V is TRBV20-1, with 11 bases that match TRBD2. In DNA form, the CDR3 reads TGCAGTGCTTCTTATAGCGGGGGGGCGAACACCGGGGAGCTGTTTTTT. Translating gives CSASYSGGANTGELFF.